A single TCR beta chain is shown here with its context. The antigen remains undetermined. This record comes from a study of T cell repertoires in cytomegalovirus infection. Looking at the study overall: Public TCR beta signatures were indicative of both CMV infection and a matching HLA type.

This CDR3 is built from 15 residues. The germline gives CDR1 SQVTM, CDR2 ANQGSEA. Trimming stripped 6 bases from V and 7 bases from J, with 21 bases between. Whole-study results and caveats: Frequencies of public TCR beta families were cumulated, and this identified carriers of CMV plus the relevant HLA. Dominant in the ex vivo response were TCR beta clonotypes restricted by HLA-C and specific for CMV.

TCRdb used MiXCR to reprocess the reads, holding one entry per CDR3 protein. The sample shows around 100,000 distinct CDR3 sequences, approximately 16% of them seen only once. This rearrangement joins TRBV29-1 to TRBJ2-2; TRBD1 is a possible D gene (6 bases). This receptor was obtained from a human donor in good health (CMV status not recorded). Some clones in this sample may be carry-over from other donors' samples. Sequencing was performed on PBMCs. CDR3 sequence: CSVRRTYGGHGELFF. CDR3 DNA: TGCAGCGTCCGTAGGACCTATGGGGGCCACGGGGAGCTGTTTTTT.